Listed below are T cell receptor beta chains from one sample, sequenced in a study of T-cell memory formation after mild COVID-19. Each CDR3 protein is one row after TCRdb ran MiXCR on the 5' RACE reads. The top ten clones hold about 20% of a sample with some 320,000 distinct CDR3 sequences, less than 20% of them seen once. The specimen was PBMCs or a T cell subset sorted from them (not recorded which). These receptors were collected from a man aged 18 to 30 who had mild COVID-19 (a few samples of this study predate the infection). Cell type and time point are not known. Both conserved end residues are part of each CDR3. The order of the fields is V gene, D gene, J gene, clone size, CDR3 protein, CDR3 DNA. D genes are given only for firm matches. Some rows have no size entry. The others give once, few or many, or a class for an expanded clone.

TRBV7-3	TRBD1	TRBJ2-7	-	CAGSPTGEGPYEQYF	TGTGCCGGCAGCCCGACAGGGGAAGGGCCCTACGAGCAGTACTTC
TRBV7-2	-	TRBJ1-2	few	CASSPDTVYGYTF	TGTGCCAGCAGCCCGGACACGGTCTATGGCTACACCTTC
TRBV29-1	-	TRBJ2-7	few	CSVEGAGFSSYEQYF	TGCAGCGTTGAAGGGGCAGGGTTCAGCTCCTACGAGCAGTACTTC
TRBV5-4	-	TRBJ2-3	-	CASSLAGRGTTDTQYF	TGTGCCAGCAGCTTGGCCGGGCGGGGAACCACAGATACGCAGTATTTT
TRBV7-2	TRBD1	TRBJ1-2	-	CASSADRRHGYTF	TGTGCCAGCAGCGCGGACAGGAGACATGGCTACACCTTC
TRBV6-5	-	TRBJ2-3	once	CASSYYRGSGADTQYF	TGTGCCAGCAGTTACTATAGGGGAAGCGGCGCAGATACGCAGTATTTT
TRBV20-1	TRBD1	TRBJ2-7	few	CSATSRGTGAYEQYF	TGCAGTGCTACCTCCCGGGGGACAGGGGCCTACGAGCAGTACTTC
TRBV6-2/TRBV6-3	-	TRBJ1-1	few	CASSSGYTEAFF	TGTGCCAGCAGCTCCGGGTATACTGAAGCTTTCTTT
TRBV12-3/TRBV12-4	-	TRBJ1-1	few	CASRKHREEAFF	TGTGCCAGCAGGAAACACAGGGAAGAAGCTTTCTTT
TRBV7-2	-	TRBJ2-1	few	CASSLVPPGAFGNEQFF	TGTGCCAGCAGCTTAGTGCCCCCGGGGGCCTTTGGCAATGAGCAGTTCTTC
TRBV5-1	-	TRBJ2-5	-	CASSLLYLGAQYF	TGCGCCAGCAGCTTGTTATATCTCGGAGCCCAGTACTTC
TRBV10-3	TRBD1	TRBJ2-3	-	CAISAPGTGSTDTQYF	TGTGCCATCAGTGCCCCCGGGACAGGGAGCACAGATACGCAGTATTTT
TRBV7-9	-	TRBJ1-4	few	CASSPGRGEKLFF	TGTGCCAGCAGCCCCGGACGCGGTGAAAAACTGTTTTTT
TRBV11-2	-	TRBJ2-5	-	CASSLGSRRLGETQYF	TGTGCCAGCAGCTTAGGGAGTCGGCGTTTAGGGGAGACCCAGTACTTC
TRBV25-1	TRBD1	TRBJ2-2	-	CASSPSTGTGVWWELFF	TGTGCCAGCAGTCCATCTACCGGGACAGGGGTATGGTGGGAGCTGTTTTTT
TRBV9	-	TRBJ2-5	-	CASSVGGQQETQYF	TGTGCCAGCAGCGTAGGAGGACAGCAAGAGACCCAGTACTTC
TRBV5-6	-	TRBJ2-3	-	CASSFWGTPTRTDTQYF	TGTGCCAGCAGCTTTTGGGGCACCCCGACTCGCACAGATACGCAGTATTTT
TRBV5-1	-	TRBJ2-1	-	CASSLDQGSEQFF	TGCGCCAGCAGCTTGGATCAGGGCAGTGAGCAGTTCTTC
TRBV4-3	-	TRBJ1-2	-	CASSQDYFLWGDGYTF	TGCGCCAGCAGCCAAGATTACTTCCTCTGGGGGGATGGCTACACCTTC
TRBV6-4	-	TRBJ1-1	few	CASSGYREDEAFF	TGTGCCAGCAGTGGCTACAGGGAAGACGAAGCTTTCTTT
TRBV7-2	TRBD2	TRBJ2-5	-	CASSPSGGQGETQYF	TGTGCCAGCAGCCCATCGGGGGGGCAGGGGGAGACCCAGTACTTC
TRBV4-1	-	TRBJ2-3	few	CASSHLGGASTDTQYF	TGCGCCAGCAGCCACCTGGGAGGTGCTAGCACAGATACGCAGTATTTT
TRBV6-5	-	TRBJ2-1	many	CATSRDGNEQFF	TGTGCCACTTCGCGGGACGGCAATGAGCAGTTCTTC
TRBV12-3/TRBV12-4	-	TRBJ1-4	-	CASSWGIKEKLFF	TGTGCCAGCAGCTGGGGGATCAAAGAAAAACTGTTTTTT
TRBV12-3/TRBV12-4	-	TRBJ2-1	few	CASSLNGAYNEQFF	TGTGCCAGCAGTTTAAATGGGGCCTACAATGAGCAGTTCTTC
TRBV12-3/TRBV12-4	-	TRBJ1-1	-	CASSLVGTPEAFF	TGTGCCAGCAGTTTAGTCGGGACACCTGAAGCTTTCTTT
TRBV25-1	-	TRBJ1-6	-	CASSATENSPLHF	TGTGCCAGCAGCGCGACGGAGAATTCACCCCTCCACTTT
TRBV25-1	TRBD1	TRBJ1-1	many	CASGLSGGTEAFF	TGTGCCAGCGGATTATCAGGGGGCACTGAAGCTTTCTTT
TRBV4-3	TRBD2	TRBJ2-2	-	CASSLQVAGTGELFF	TGCGCCAGCAGTTTACAGGTAGCGGGCACCGGGGAGCTGTTTTTT
TRBV30	-	TRBJ2-5	few	CAWGPETGTQYF	TGTGCCTGGGGACCTGAAACGGGGACCCAGTACTTC
TRBV7-8	-	TRBJ1-6	-	CASSLAGRASSYNSPLHF	TGTGCCAGCAGCTTAGCGGGACGGGCAAGCTCCTATAATTCACCCCTCCACTTT
TRBV5-1	-	TRBJ1-6	many	CASSLSVGGAGSPLHF	TGCGCCAGCAGCTTGAGTGTCGGGGGCGCGGGTTCACCCCTCCACTTT
TRBV5-1	-	TRBJ2-1	many	CASWVGPHQAEQFF	TGCGCCAGCTGGGTAGGACCGCATCAGGCTGAGCAGTTCTTC
TRBV4-2	-	TRBJ1-2	few	CASSLPGAVTGYTF	TGTGCCAGCAGCCTGCCAGGGGCAGTTACTGGCTACACCTTC
TRBV7-3	-	TRBJ2-3	once	CASSLISSGADTQYF	TGTGCCAGCAGCTTAATAAGTTCGGGTGCAGATACGCAGTATTTT
TRBV2	TRBD2	TRBJ2-2	-	CASIRLAETNTGELFF	TGTGCCAGCATCCGACTAGCTGAAACGAACACCGGGGAGCTGTTTTTT
TRBV5-5	-	TRBJ1-1	few	CASSLALLVGSAFF	TGTGCCAGCAGCTTGGCCCTCCTCGTGGGTTCGGCTTTCTTT
TRBV6-5	-	TRBJ1-2	few	CASSPRVLGYGYTF	TGTGCCAGCAGCCCACGTGTCCTCGGGTATGGCTACACCTTC
TRBV7-9	TRBD2	TRBJ2-7	few	CANSAPAGVGEQYF	TGTGCCAACTCGGCCCCAGCGGGGGTCGGCGAGCAGTACTTC
TRBV18	-	TRBJ1-2	few	CASSPGDGGDGYTF	TGTGCCAGCTCACCAGGAGACGGGGGAGATGGCTACACCTTC
TRBV24-1	TRBD1	TRBJ2-5	few	CATSDLYRGGETQYF	TGTGCCACCAGTGATTTGTACAGGGGCGGGGAGACCCAGTACTTC
TRBV5-1	-	TRBJ1-2	few	CASSSTGTADGYTF	TGCGCCAGCAGCTCTACCGGGACGGCTGATGGCTACACCTTC
TRBV6-2/TRBV6-3	TRBD1	TRBJ1-5	-	CASSRTGEPQPQHF	TGTGCCAGCAGCCGGACAGGGGAACCCCAGCCCCAGCATTTT
TRBV12-3/TRBV12-4	-	TRBJ2-7	-	CASSSTQGHEQYF	TGTGCCAGCAGTTCAACACAGGGCCACGAGCAGTACTTC
TRBV9	-	TRBJ2-5	-	CASSAGPMETQYF	TGTGCCAGCAGCGCCGGCCCGATGGAGACCCAGTACTTC
TRBV6-2/TRBV6-3	-	TRBJ2-7	few	CASSYAGSAYEQYF	TGTGCCAGCAGTTACGCGGGGTCGGCCTACGAGCAGTACTTC
TRBV5-1	-	TRBJ2-1	-	CASSPGQEPYNEQFF	TGCGCCAGCAGCCCGGGGCAGGAGCCCTACAATGAGCAGTTCTTC
TRBV5-1	-	TRBJ2-3	few	CATQGSRTDTQYF	TGCGCCACCCAGGGCTCCCGCACAGATACGCAGTATTTT
TRBV7-2	-	TRBJ1-2	many	CASSPWTNNYGYTF	TGTGCCAGCAGTCCCTGGACCAATAACTATGGCTACACCTTC
TRBV5-1	-	TRBJ2-5	few	CASRSPYQETQYF	TGCGCCAGCAGGTCCCCTTACCAAGAGACCCAGTACTTC
TRBV7-2	-	TRBJ2-6	few	CASSLGGVAGANVLTF	TGTGCCAGCAGCTTAGGAGGGGTGGCCGGGGCCAACGTCCTGACTTTC
TRBV12-3/TRBV12-4	TRBD1	TRBJ1-2	-	CASRGDRERNYGYTF	TGTGCCAGCAGAGGGGACAGGGAGCGTAACTATGGCTACACCTTC
TRBV5-6	TRBD1	TRBJ2-2	many	CASSFRRDSRGGELFF	TGTGCCAGCAGCTTTCGTAGGGACAGCCGAGGCGGGGAGCTGTTTTTT
TRBV5-5	-	TRBJ1-6	-	CASRRVKDPLSSPLHF	TGTGCCAGCAGAAGGGTCAAGGACCCCTTAAGTTCACCCCTCCACTTT
TRBV24-1	TRBD1	TRBJ2-1	many	CATSDLQGEYEQFF	TGTGCCACCAGTGATTTACAGGGGGAATATGAGCAGTTCTTC